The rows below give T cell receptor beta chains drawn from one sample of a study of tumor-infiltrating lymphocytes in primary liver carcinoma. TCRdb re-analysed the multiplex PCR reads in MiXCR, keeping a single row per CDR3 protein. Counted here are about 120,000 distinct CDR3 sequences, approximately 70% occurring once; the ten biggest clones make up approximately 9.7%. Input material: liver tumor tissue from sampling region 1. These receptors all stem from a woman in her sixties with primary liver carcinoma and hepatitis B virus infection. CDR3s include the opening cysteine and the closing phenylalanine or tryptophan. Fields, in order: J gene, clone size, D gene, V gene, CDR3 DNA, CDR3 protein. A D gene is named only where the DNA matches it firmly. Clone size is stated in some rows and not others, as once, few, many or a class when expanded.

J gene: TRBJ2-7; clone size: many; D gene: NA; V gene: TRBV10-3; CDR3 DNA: TGTGCCCCTGGGACACCAACCTACGAGCAGTACTTC; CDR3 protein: CAPGTPTYEQYF
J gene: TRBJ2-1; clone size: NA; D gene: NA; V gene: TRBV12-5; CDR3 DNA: TGTGCTAGTGGTATCGAGGTAGCTTGCAATGGGCAGTTCTTC; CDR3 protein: CASGIEVACNGQFF
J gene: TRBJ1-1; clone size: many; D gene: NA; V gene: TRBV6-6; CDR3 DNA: TGTGCCAGCAGTTACAGCGCCTACAGGAACACTGAAGCTTTCTTT; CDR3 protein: CASSYSAYRNTEAFF
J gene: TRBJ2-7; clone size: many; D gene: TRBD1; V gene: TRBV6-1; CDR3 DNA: TGTGCCAGCAACCCTTCGGACAGGAACTACGAGCAGTACTTC; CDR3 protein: CASNPSDRNYEQYF
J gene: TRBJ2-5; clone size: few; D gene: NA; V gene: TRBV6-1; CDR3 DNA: TGTGCCAGTCTTAAGACAGGCTCCCAAGAGACCCAGTACTTC; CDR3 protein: CASLKTGSQETQYF
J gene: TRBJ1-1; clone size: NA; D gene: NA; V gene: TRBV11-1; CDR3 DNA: TGCGCCAACAGCTTGTTTGGGGCAGCGAACACTGAAGCTTTCTTT; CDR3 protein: CANSLFGAANTEAFF
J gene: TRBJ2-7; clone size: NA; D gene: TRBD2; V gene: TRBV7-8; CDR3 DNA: TGTGCCAGCAGCTTAAGGCTAGCGGCATACGAGCAGTACTTC; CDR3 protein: CASSLRLAAYEQYF
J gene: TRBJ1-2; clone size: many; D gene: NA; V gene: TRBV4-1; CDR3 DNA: TGCGCCAGCAGCCAAGATATCAGGAGCCCAGGTGGTGGCTACACCTTC; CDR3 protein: CASSQDIRSPGGGYTF
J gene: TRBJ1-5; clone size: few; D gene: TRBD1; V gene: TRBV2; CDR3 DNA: TGTGCCAGCAGTGAAAGGACAGGGCTCAATCAGCCCCAGCATTTT; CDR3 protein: CASSERTGLNQPQHF
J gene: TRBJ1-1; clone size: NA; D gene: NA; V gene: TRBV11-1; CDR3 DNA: TGTGCCAGCGGCTTAGGTCGAGGACAGAACGAAGCTTTCTTT; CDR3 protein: CASGLGRGQNEAFF
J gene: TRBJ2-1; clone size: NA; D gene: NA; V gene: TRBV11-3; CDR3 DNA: TGTGCCAGCAGCTTCGCTTCCGTTGGCAATGAGCAGTCCTTC; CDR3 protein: CASSFASVGNEQSF
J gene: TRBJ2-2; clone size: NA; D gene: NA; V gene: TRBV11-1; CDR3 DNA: TGTGCCAGCAGGGGAAGAACGGGATCTGCGAACACCGGGGAGCCGTTTTTT; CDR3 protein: CASRGRTGSANTGEPFF
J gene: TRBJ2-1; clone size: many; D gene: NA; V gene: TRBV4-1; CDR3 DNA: TGCGCCAGCAGCCAAGCTGTTCTACCACTATACAATGAGCAGTTCTTC; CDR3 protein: CASSQAVLPLYNEQFF
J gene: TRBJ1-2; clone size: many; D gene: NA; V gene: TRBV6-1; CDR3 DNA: TGTGCCAGCGGCGGACAGACCTATGGCTACACCTTC; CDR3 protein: CASGGQTYGYTF
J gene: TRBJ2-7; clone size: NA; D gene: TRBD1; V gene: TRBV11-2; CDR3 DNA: TGTCCCGGCAGCCCATACCGCGGACAGGTCAACTCCTACGAGCAGTACTTC; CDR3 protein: CPGSPYRGQVNSYEQYF
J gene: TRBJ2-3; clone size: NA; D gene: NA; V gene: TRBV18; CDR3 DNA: TGTGCCAGCTCACCAGGGATCAACATAGATACGCAGTATTTT; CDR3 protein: CASSPGINIDTQYF
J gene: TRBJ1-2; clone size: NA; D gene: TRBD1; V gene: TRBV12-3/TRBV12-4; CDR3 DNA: TGTACCAGCAGTCCCTCCGGGACAGCTACTTCGGGCTACACCTTC; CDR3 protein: CTSSPSGTATSGYTF
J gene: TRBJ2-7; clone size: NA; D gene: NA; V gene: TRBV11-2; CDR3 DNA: TGTACCAGCAGCCCCCGGGGACAACGATCTTACGACCAGTACTTC; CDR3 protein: CTSSPRGQRSYDQYF
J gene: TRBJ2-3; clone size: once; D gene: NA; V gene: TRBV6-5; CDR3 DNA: TGTGCCAGCAGTGAGGCTATTGGGGATACGCAGTATTTT; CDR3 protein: CASSEAIGDTQYF
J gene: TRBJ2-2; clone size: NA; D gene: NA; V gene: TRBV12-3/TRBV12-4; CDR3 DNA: TGTGCCAGCAGTCATACCGGGACTCAGAACTCCGGGGAGCTGTTTTTT; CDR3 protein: CASSHTGTQNSGELFF
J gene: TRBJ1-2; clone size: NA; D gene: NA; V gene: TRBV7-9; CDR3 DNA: TGTGCCAGCAGCTTACCCGCGGCAGGGGAGGATGGCTACACCTTC; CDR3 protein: CASSLPAAGEDGYTF
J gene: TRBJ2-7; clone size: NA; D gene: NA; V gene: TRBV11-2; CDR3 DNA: TGTGCCAGCAGCCAGACAAGGGCCATCTACGAGCAGTACTTC; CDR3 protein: CASSQTRAIYEQYF